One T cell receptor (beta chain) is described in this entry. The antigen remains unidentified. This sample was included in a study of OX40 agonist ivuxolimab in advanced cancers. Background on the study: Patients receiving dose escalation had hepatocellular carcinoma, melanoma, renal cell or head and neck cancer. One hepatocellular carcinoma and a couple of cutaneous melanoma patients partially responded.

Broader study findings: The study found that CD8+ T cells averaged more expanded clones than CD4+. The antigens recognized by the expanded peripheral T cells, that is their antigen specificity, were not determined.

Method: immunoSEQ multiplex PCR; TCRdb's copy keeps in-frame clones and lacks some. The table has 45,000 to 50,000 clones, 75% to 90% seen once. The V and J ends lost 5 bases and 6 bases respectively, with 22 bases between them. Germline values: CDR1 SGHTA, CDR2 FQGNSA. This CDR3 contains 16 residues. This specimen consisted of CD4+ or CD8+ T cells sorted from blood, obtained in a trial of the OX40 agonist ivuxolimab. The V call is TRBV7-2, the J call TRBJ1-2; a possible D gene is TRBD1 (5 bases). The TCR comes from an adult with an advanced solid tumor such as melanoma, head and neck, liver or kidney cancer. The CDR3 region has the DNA TGTGCCAGCAGCCCAATGACAGTTAGCTGGGGGGATGGCTACACCTTC. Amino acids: CASSPMTVSWGDGYTF.